These T cell receptor beta chains were read from a single sample in a study of OX40 agonist ivuxolimab in advanced cancers. Some clones are missing from TCRdb's copy, which holds only in-frame ones; the method was immunoSEQ multiplex PCR. The profile shows fewer than 65,000 clones, 75% to 90% of them singletons. The material sequenced was CD4+ or CD8+ T cells sorted from blood, taken in a trial of the OX40 agonist ivuxolimab. The source of these receptors is an adult with an advanced solid tumor such as melanoma, head and neck, liver or kidney cancer. CDR3s include the opening cysteine and the closing phenylalanine or tryptophan. D genes are given only for firm matches. The size field is filled for only some rows; it gives once, few, many or a size class.

V gene,D gene,clone size,J gene,CDR3 protein,CDR3 DNA
TRBV11-3,NA,NA,TRBJ2-7,CASSPRAGKYSEQYF,TGTGCCAGCAGCCCACGGGCGGGAAAGTATTCCGAGCAGTACTTC
TRBV7-2,NA,NA,TRBJ1-3,CASSQSRSSGNTIYF,TGTGCCAGCAGCCAATCAAGGAGCTCTGGAAACACCATATATTTT
TRBV5-4,NA,NA,TRBJ2-5,CASSLGSLSGETQYF,TGTGCCAGCAGCTTGGGGAGCTTAAGTGGAGAGACCCAGTACTTC
TRBV21-1,NA,NA,TRBJ2-7,CASSKGRGSEQYF,TGTGCCAGCAGCAAAGGTCGGGGGTCTGAGCAGTACTTC
TRBV5-1,TRBD2,NA,TRBJ2-7,CASSLLLAGTYEQYF,TGCGCCAGCAGCTTGTTGCTAGCGGGAACCTACGAGCAGTACTTC
TRBV7-2,NA,NA,TRBJ1-2,CASSPLQDNYGYTF,TGTGCCAGCAGCCCCCTACAGGATAACTATGGCTACACCTTC
TRBV5-1,NA,NA,TRBJ1-2,CASSLAGAGWYGYTF,TGCGCCAGCAGCTTGGCCGGTGCAGGGTGGTATGGCTACACCTTC
TRBV5-1,TRBD1,NA,TRBJ1-1,CASPDRELTEAFF,TGCGCCAGCCCGGACAGGGAGCTAACTGAAGCTTTCTTT
TRBV5-1,NA,NA,TRBJ2-5,CASSLASGDETQYF,TGCGCCAGCAGCTTGGCGTCAGGGGATGAGACCCAGTACTTC
TRBV4-2,NA,NA,TRBJ2-2,CASSQGPITGELFF,TGTGCCAGCAGCCAAGGACCCATCACCGGGGAGCTGTTTTTT
TRBV10-3,NA,NA,TRBJ2-1,CAIRARDTPQFF,TGTGCCATCCGTGCCCGGGACACCCCTCAGTTCTTC
TRBV7-9,NA,NA,TRBJ2-1,CASSLLHEQFF,TGTGCCAGCAGCCTCTTACATGAGCAGTTCTTC
TRBV2,NA,NA,TRBJ2-2,CASSREPGELFF,TGTGCCAGCAGCAGGGAGCCCGGGGAGCTGTTTTTT
TRBV18,NA,NA,TRBJ1-5,CASSAGKNQPQHF,TGTGCCAGCTCAGCAGGGAAAAATCAGCCCCAGCATTTT
TRBV10-1,NA,NA,TRBJ2-3,CASSESGVGTDTQYF,TGCGCCAGCAGTGAGTCGGGGGTCGGAACAGATACGCAGTATTTT
TRBV7-8,NA,NA,TRBJ2-5,CASSFPGSGKTQYF,TGTGCCAGCAGCTTCCCCGGTTCGGGGAAGACCCAGTACTTC
TRBV2,NA,NA,TRBJ2-2,CASSEDGRMNTGELFF,TGTGCCAGCAGTGAAGACGGCAGGATGAACACCGGGGAGCTGTTTTTT
TRBV6-1,TRBD2,NA,TRBJ2-1,CASAGGYNEQFF,TGTGCCAGCGCGGGGGGCTACAATGAGCAGTTCTTC
TRBV18,NA,NA,TRBJ2-1,CASSSLGGTYNEQFF,TGTGCCAGCTCATCACTGGGGGGGACATACAATGAGCAGTTCTTC
TRBV15,NA,NA,TRBJ2-7,CATSRPGTASYEQYF,TGTGCCACCAGCAGACCCGGGACCGCCTCCTACGAGCAGTACTTC
TRBV6-1,NA,NA,TRBJ1-2,CASSEFYGYTF,TGTGCCAGCAGTGAATTCTATGGCTACACCTTC
TRBV7-9,NA,NA,TRBJ1-2,CASSLVSGTQTGYTF,TGTGCCAGCAGCTTAGTTTCGGGGACCCAGACAGGCTACACCTTC
TRBV11-2,TRBD1,few,TRBJ2-5,CASSLESDRKETQYF,TGTGCCAGCAGCTTAGAGTCGGACAGGAAAGAGACCCAGTACTTC
TRBV15,NA,NA,TRBJ2-3,CATSRDGGRSTDTQYF,TGTGCCACCAGCAGAGATGGTGGACGGAGCACAGATACGCAGTATTTT
TRBV5-1,NA,NA,TRBJ2-2,CASSLGATNTGELFF,TGCGCCAGCAGCTTGGGGGCCACCAACACCGGGGAGCTGTTTTTT
TRBV9,TRBD2,NA,TRBJ2-1,CASSARLGEGQFF,TGTGCCAGCAGCGCACGATTAGGGGAGGGGCAGTTCTTC
TRBV18,TRBD1,NA,TRBJ1-2,CASSPNTGVTYGYTF,TGTGCCAGCTCACCAAACACAGGGGTCACCTATGGCTACACCTTC
TRBV13,TRBD1,NA,TRBJ1-1,CASSLRTGDSMNTEAFF,TGTGCCAGCAGCCTCAGGACAGGGGACTCCATGAACACTGAAGCTTTCTTT
TRBV10-1,TRBD1,NA,TRBJ2-1,CASTRDREWGEQFF,TGCGCCAGCACGCGGGACAGGGAGTGGGGTGAGCAGTTCTTC
TRBV7-7,TRBD2,NA,TRBJ2-5,CASSLAFGLAGGAGTQYF,TGTGCTAGCAGCTTAGCGTTTGGTCTAGCGGGAGGGGCAGGGACCCAGTACTTC
TRBV12-2,NA,NA,TRBJ1-1,CASRGRFGQGFEAFF,TGTGCAAGTCGCGGGCGCTTCGGACAGGGCTTTGAAGCTTTCTTT
TRBV5-1,TRBD1,once,TRBJ1-2,CASSFRGQWMDGYTF,TGCGCCAGCAGCTTTAGGGGGCAATGGATGGATGGCTACACCTTC
TRBV27,NA,NA,TRBJ1-5,CASSLSGGYYQPQHF,TGTGCCAGCAGTTTATCCGGAGGGTACTATCAGCCCCAGCATTTT
TRBV7-9,NA,NA,TRBJ2-3,CASSETSSTSTDTQYF,TGTGCCAGCAGCGAGACGTCTTCGACTAGCACAGATACGCAGTATTTT
TRBV19,TRBD1,NA,TRBJ1-2,CASSPDRGYGYTF,TGTGCCAGTAGTCCCGACAGGGGCTATGGCTACACCTTC
TRBV5-4,NA,NA,TRBJ2-1,CASSLTFRGGEQFF,TGTGCCAGCAGCTTAACTTTCAGGGGGGGCGAGCAGTTCTTC
TRBV9,NA,NA,TRBJ2-6,CASTRSGSGANVLTF,TGTGCCAGCACCCGTAGCGGCTCTGGGGCCAACGTCCTGACTTTC
TRBV5-1,NA,NA,TRBJ2-1,CASSLLPSGSYNEQFF,TGCGCCAGCAGCCTACTACCCAGCGGGTCATACAATGAGCAGTTCTTC
TRBV10-1,TRBD1,NA,TRBJ2-3,CASSGNDRDPDTQYF,TGCGCCAGCAGTGGGAACGACAGGGACCCAGATACGCAGTATTTT
TRBV7-9,NA,NA,TRBJ2-5,CASSLYTLAETQYF,TGTGCCAGCAGCTTATATACTCTAGCGGAGACCCAGTACTTC
TRBV6-1,NA,NA,TRBJ1-1,CASSTQYQNTEAFF,TGTGCCAGCAGTACTCAGTACCAGAACACTGAAGCTTTCTTT
TRBV5-1,NA,once,TRBJ2-2,CASSPLGNTGELFF,TGCGCCAGCAGCCCCTTAGGGAACACCGGGGAGCTGTTTTTT
TRBV6-5,NA,NA,TRBJ1-1,CASRKVDTNTEAFF,TGTGCCAGCAGAAAGGTGGATACGAACACTGAAGCTTTCTTT
TRBV18,NA,NA,TRBJ2-3,CASSPFTGATDTQYF,TGTGCCAGCTCACCATTTACGGGGGCAACAGATACGCAGTATTTT
TRBV2,NA,NA,TRBJ2-1,CASSGQGGNEQFF,TGTGCCAGCAGCGGACAGGGAGGGAATGAGCAGTTCTTC
TRBV19,NA,NA,TRBJ1-4,CASTTSPGRVSEKLFF,TGTGCCAGTACCACCTCACCGGGACGAGTGAGCGAAAAACTGTTTTTT
TRBV5-1,TRBD2,NA,TRBJ2-7,CASSLSLAGIYEQYF,TGCGCCAGCAGCTTGAGCCTAGCGGGGATATACGAGCAGTACTTC
TRBV20-1,NA,few,TRBJ2-1,CSAGTGNEQFF,TGCAGTGCTGGGACTGGCAATGAGCAGTTCTTC
TRBV4-1,NA,NA,TRBJ1-4,CASSQAPLTNEKLFF,TGCGCCAGCAGCCAAGCCCCCCTTACTAATGAAAAACTGTTTTTT
TRBV23-1,NA,few,TRBJ1-6,CASRLQGRDCNSPLHF,TGCGCCAGCAGACTTCAGGGGCGTGACTGCAATTCACCCCTCCACTTT
TRBV5-1,TRBD2,NA,TRBJ2-5,CASSWMGTSEETQYF,TGCGCCAGCAGCTGGATGGGGACTAGCGAAGAGACCCAGTACTTC
TRBV5-1,TRBD2,NA,TRBJ2-3,CASSLKPQAGGADTQYF,TGCGCCAGCAGCTTGAAACCTCAAGCGGGAGGGGCAGATACGCAGTATTTT
TRBV19,NA,NA,TRBJ2-7,CASSIKYNRGLNFGEQYF,TGTGCCAGTAGTATTAAATATAACCGGGGTCTAAACTTCGGCGAGCAGTACTTC
TRBV10-2,NA,few,TRBJ1-1,CASSRTDEAFF,TGCGCCAGCAGCCGGACGGATGAAGCTTTCTTT
TRBV2,NA,NA,TRBJ2-6,CASSEHLRAGANVLTF,TGTGCCAGCAGTGAACACCTGAGGGCTGGGGCCAACGTCCTGACTTTC
TRBV6-5,NA,NA,TRBJ1-4,CASSYAGATNEKLFF,TGTGCCAGCAGTTACGCGGGGGCAACTAATGAAAAACTGTTTTTT
TRBV6-1,TRBD2,NA,TRBJ2-1,CASKGLAGARNEQFF,TGTGCCAGCAAGGGACTAGCGGGAGCTCGGAATGAGCAGTTCTTC
TRBV10-2,NA,NA,TRBJ1-1,CASRQGGSTTEAFF,TGCGCCAGCAGACAGGGCGGTTCGACCACTGAAGCTTTCTTT
TRBV10-3,NA,NA,TRBJ2-7,CAIRGAGTEQYF,TGTGCCATCAGAGGAGCGGGTACCGAGCAGTACTTC
TRBV5-1,TRBD1,NA,TRBJ2-7,CASSLGPTGQGYEQYF,TGCGCCAGCAGCTTGGGTCCAACGGGACAGGGCTACGAGCAGTACTTC